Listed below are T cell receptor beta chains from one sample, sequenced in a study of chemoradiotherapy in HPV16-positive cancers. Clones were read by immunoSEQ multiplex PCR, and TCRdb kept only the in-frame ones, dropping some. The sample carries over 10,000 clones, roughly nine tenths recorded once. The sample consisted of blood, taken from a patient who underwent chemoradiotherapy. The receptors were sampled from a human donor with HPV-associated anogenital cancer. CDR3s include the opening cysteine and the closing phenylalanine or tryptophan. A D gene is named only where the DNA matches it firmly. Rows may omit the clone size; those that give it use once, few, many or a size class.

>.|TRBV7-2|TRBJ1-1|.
TGTGCCAGCAGCTTAGTTGGGGGCGGCGGCACTGAAGCTTTCTTT
CASSLVGGGGTEAFF
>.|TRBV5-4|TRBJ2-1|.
TGTGCCAGCAGCTCCCCCGGTACAGGGCTGGGCAATGAGCAGTTCTTC
CASSSPGTGLGNEQFF
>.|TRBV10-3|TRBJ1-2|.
TGTGCCATCAGCTGGACGCCGGAAGGCATGGATGGCTACACCTTC
CAISWTPEGMDGYTF
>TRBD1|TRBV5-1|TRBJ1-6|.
TGCGCCAGCAGCTTGGCCCGGGACAGGGAAGTATTCACCCTCCACTTT
CASSLARDREVFTLHF
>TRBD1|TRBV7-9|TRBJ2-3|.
TGTGCCAGCAGCCGAATACAGGGGGTGGCAGATACGCAGTATTTT
CASSRIQGVADTQYF
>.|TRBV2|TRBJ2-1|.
.
CASNWGQGNFF
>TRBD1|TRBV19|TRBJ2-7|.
TGTGCCAGTACTATCACAGGGACAGGGGGCTTCTACGAGCAGTACTTC
CASTITGTGGFYEQYF
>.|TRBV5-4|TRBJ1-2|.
TGTGCCAGCAGCTTGGAACAGATGGGTCCCGGGTCCCGTTATGGCTACACCTTC
CASSLEQMGPGSRYGYTF
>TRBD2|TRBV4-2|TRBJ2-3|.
TGTGCCAGCAGCCAGGCACTGATGGGGGGGGCAGATACGCAGTATTTT
CASSQALMGGADTQYF
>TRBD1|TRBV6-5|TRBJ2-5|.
TGTGCCAGCAGTTACTCTCAGGGGGTCCAAGAGACCCAGTACTTC
CASSYSQGVQETQYF
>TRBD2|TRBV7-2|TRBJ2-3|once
TGTGCCAGCAGCTTGTCCGGGACTAGTCGCACAGATACGCAGTATTTT
CASSLSGTSRTDTQYF
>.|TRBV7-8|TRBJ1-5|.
TGTGCCAGCAGCTTCGCGGGGGCGAATCAGCCCCAGCATTTT
CASSFAGANQPQHF
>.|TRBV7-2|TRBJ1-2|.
TGTGCCAGCAGCTTACAAGGCATAGGGTCAGGAAACTATGGCTACACCTTC
CASSLQGIGSGNYGYTF
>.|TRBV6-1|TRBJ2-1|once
TGTGCCAGCAGTGAAGCGAGTAATCCCCTACGACTGGATGAGCAGTTCTTC
CASSEASNPLRLDEQFF
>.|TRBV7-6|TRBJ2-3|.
TGTGCCAGCAGCTTAGAGGGGGGCCTAAACACAGATACGCAGTATTTT
CASSLEGGLNTDTQYF
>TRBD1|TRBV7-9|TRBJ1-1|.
TGTGCCAGCAGCAAACGACAGGGGAGGAACACTGAAGCTTTCTTT
CASSKRQGRNTEAFF
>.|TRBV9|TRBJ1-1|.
TGTGCCAGCAGCGTAGCCATGAACACTGAAGCTTTCTTT
CASSVAMNTEAFF
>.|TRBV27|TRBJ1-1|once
TGTGCCAGCAGTTTATCGAGCGGGGTCTTGGCTTTCTTT
CASSLSSGVLAFF
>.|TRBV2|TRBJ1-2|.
TGTGCCAGCAGTGAACGAGGTAGGAAAGGGTTTTATGGCTACACCTTC
CASSERGRKGFYGYTF
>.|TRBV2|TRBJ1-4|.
TGTGCCAGCAGTGCCCCGACGAGAGGCCTTAATGAAAAACTGTTTTTT
CASSAPTRGLNEKLFF
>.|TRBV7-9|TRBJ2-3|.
TGTGCCAGCAGCAAGGAAGCGACAGATACGCAGTATTTT
CASSKEATDTQYF
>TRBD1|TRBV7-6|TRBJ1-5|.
TGTGCCAGCAGCCATGGGACAGGGGAAATAGGCAATCAGCCCCAGCATTTT
CASSHGTGEIGNQPQHF
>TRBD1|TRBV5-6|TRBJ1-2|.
TGTGCCAGCAGCTGGACAGGGACCCCCAAAAAAATCTATGGCTACACCTTC
CASSWTGTPKKIYGYTF
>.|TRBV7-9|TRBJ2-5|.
TGTGCCAGCAGCCCTCGACAGGCGGTAGAGACCCAGTACTTC
CASSPRQAVETQYF
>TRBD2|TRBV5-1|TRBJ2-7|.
TGCGCCAGCAGCTTGGCGGTAGCGGGCCCCTACGAGCAGTACTTC
CASSLAVAGPYEQYF
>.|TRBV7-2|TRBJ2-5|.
TGTGCCAGCAGCTTACAGCCCGCAGGGGAAGAGACCCAGTACTTC
CASSLQPAGEETQYF
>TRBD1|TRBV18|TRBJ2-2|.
TGTGCCAGCTCACCACTATCAGGGGGATCCACCGGGGAGCTGTTTTTT
CASSPLSGGSTGELFF
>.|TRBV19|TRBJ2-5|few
TGTGCCAGTAGTATCTACTTACAAGAGACCCAGTACTTC
CASSIYLQETQYF
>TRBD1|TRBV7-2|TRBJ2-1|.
TGTGCCAGCCGAGGGACAGCAATCGGGCAGTTCTTC
CASRGTAIGQFF
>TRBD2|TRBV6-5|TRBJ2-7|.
TGTGCCAGCAGTTTAAGCGGGGGGGCCGGTTACGAGCAGTACTTC
CASSLSGGAGYEQYF
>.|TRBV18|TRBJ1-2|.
TGTGCCAGCTCACCTCAGGGCGGTACCTATGGCTACACCTTC
CASSPQGGTYGYTF
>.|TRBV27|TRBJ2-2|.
TGTGCCAGCCCCCGAGAGTCGGACAAAAACACCGGGGAGCTGTTTTTT
CASPRESDKNTGELFF
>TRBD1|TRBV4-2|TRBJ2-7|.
TGTGCCAGCAGCCAAGCTAAGGGGGCGACCTACGAGCAGTACTTC
CASSQAKGATYEQYF
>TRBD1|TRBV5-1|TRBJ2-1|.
TGCGCCAGCAGCCCGACAGGGAATGAGCAGTTCTTC
CASSPTGNEQFF
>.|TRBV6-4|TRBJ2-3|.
TGTGCCAGCAGTGACTCGGGGACCCAAGGGGCAGATACGCAGTATTTT
CASSDSGTQGADTQYF
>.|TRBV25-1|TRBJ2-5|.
TGTGCCAGCAGTGCACTCGAGGGGGGAGAGACCCAGTACTTC
CASSALEGGETQYF
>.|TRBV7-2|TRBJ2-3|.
TGTGCCAGCAGCGTCCATACGCAGTATTTT
CASSVHTQYF
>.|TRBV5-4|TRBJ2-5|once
TGTGCCAGCAGGATAGGTGGGGGGCGAGAGGAGACCCAGTACTTC
CASRIGGGREETQYF
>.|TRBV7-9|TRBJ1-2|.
TGTGCCAGCAGCTTAGGGGGCAAAATCGGCTACACCTTC
CASSLGGKIGYTF
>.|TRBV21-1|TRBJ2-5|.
TGTGCCAGCAGCAAAAAAAGGGGGAGAGAGACCCAGTACTTC
CASSKKRGRETQYF
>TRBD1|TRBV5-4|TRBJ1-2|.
TGTGCCAGCAGCTTTCAGAGGGGACAGGGTGGTAGTGGCTACACCTTC
CASSFQRGQGGSGYTF